This T cell receptor (beta chain) emerged from a study of OX40 agonist ivuxolimab in advanced cancers. Background on the study: Head and neck, renal cell, melanoma or hepatocellular carcinoma were the cancers that dose-escalation patients had. Overall study findings and caveats: Among the least clonally expanded were partial responders at 0.1-3.0 mg/kg.

For this clone: Its cognate antigen is unknown.

Method: immunoSEQ multiplex PCR; TCRdb's copy keeps in-frame clones and lacks some. Among 35,000 to 50,000 clones listed, roughly 90% were seen once. The CDR3 consists of 17 residues. Germline CDR1 is MNHNS and CDR2 is SASEGT. The V segment lost 3 bases and the J segment 4 bases; nucleotides outside the gene matches: 9. This chain connects TRBV6-1 to TRBJ2-1; the match to TRBD2 covers 10 bases. Sample: CD4+ or CD8+ T cells sorted from blood, taken in a trial of the OX40 agonist ivuxolimab. The receptor was isolated from an adult with an advanced solid tumor such as melanoma, head and neck, liver or kidney cancer. CDR3 nucleotide sequence: TGTGCCAGCAGTGACCCTCTAGCGGGAGTAATGTACAATGAGCAGTTCTTC. Translation gives CASSDPLAGVMYNEQFF.